This T cell receptor (beta chain) is from a study of T cell responses to AZD1222 COVID-19 vaccine. This CDR3 region has 14 residues. The germline V gene has CDR1 LGHNA and CDR2 YSLEER. V lost 0 bases, J lost 8 bases, and 11 bases lay in between. Assay used: immunoSEQ multiplex PCR; TCRdb lists only in-frame clones, some missing. The table records 200,000 or so clones, about 87% of them present only once. The genes are TRBV4-3 and TRBJ2-1; possibly TRBD1 or TRBD2 for D (6 bases each). The sequences come from peripheral blood, collected on day 0 of AZD1222 vaccination. The TCR sequence derives from an adult in good health. CDR3 coding DNA: TGCGCCAGCAGCCAAGAGGGGGGCCTCGATGAGCAGTTCTTC. It codes for CASSQEGGLDEQFF.